These T cell receptor beta chains were read from a single sample in a study of PD-1 blockade in mismatch repair-deficient tumors. The method was immunoSEQ multiplex PCR; TCRdb's version includes in-frame clones alone and lacks a portion of them. The sample includes about 23,000 clones, 83% of them seen just once. The material was peripheral blood, obtained 12 weeks after starting pembrolizumab. These receptors were collected from an adult with mismatch repair-deficient cancer. Each CDR3 is given with its conserved first and last residue. D genes are given only for firm matches. Rows give clone size only sometimes, using once, few, many, or a class for an expanded clone.

TRBJ2-3,TRBD2,TRBV15,.,TGTGCCACCAGCACAGAGCGGGGTTCCACAGATACGCAGTATTTT,CATSTERGSTDTQYF
TRBJ2-2,.,TRBV6-5,.,TGTGCCAGCAGTTCTAGCGCCGGGGAGCTGTTTTTT,CASSSSAGELFF
TRBJ1-1,.,TRBV10-1,few,TGCGCCAGCATACGGCACACTGAAGCTTTCTTT,CASIRHTEAFF
TRBJ2-3,.,TRBV27,few,TGTGCCAGCAGGTGGGGAGGTACGCAGTATTTT,CASRWGGTQYF
TRBJ1-1,.,TRBV7-9,.,TGTGCCAGCAGCTTAGTCCTAAACACTGAAGCTTTCTTT,CASSLVLNTEAFF
TRBJ2-2,.,TRBV11-2,.,TGTGCCAGCAGCCCTTTTCCGGACACCGGGGAGCTGTTTTTT,CASSPFPDTGELFF
TRBJ1-5,TRBD1,TRBV7-9,medium-sized,TGTGCCAGCAGCGCCGGGGACAGCGATCAGCCCCAGCATTTT,CASSAGDSDQPQHF
TRBJ2-7,.,TRBV6-5,.,TGTGCCAGCAGTTACGGGGGCGCGGAGGCCTACGAGCAGTACTTC,CASSYGGAEAYEQYF
TRBJ2-2,.,TRBV9,.,TGTGCCAGCAGCGCAGGGGCCACCGGGGAGCTGTTTTTT,CASSAGATGELFF
TRBJ1-5,.,TRBV7-8,.,TGTGCCAGCAGCTTAACCGGAGGGGGATACCAGCCCCAGCATTTT,CASSLTGGGYQPQHF
TRBJ2-7,TRBD1,TRBV6-1,.,TGTGCCAGCAGTCCCATGGACAGGCCTCTGCTCGAGCAGTACTTC,CASSPMDRPLLEQYF
TRBJ2-1,TRBD2,TRBV4-3,once,TGCGCCAGCAGCGGCAGCAAGGGACTAGCGGGACGAGACTGGAGCAATGAGCAGTTCTTC,CASSGSKGLAGRDWSNEQFF
TRBJ2-7,.,TRBV6-1,once,TGTGCCAGCAGTGACAACTACGAGCAGTACTTC,CASSDNYEQYF
TRBJ2-5,.,TRBV27,few,TGTGCCAGCAGTCCGACAGCCTGGGAGACCCAGTACTTC,CASSPTAWETQYF
TRBJ2-7,TRBD2,TRBV5-4,.,TGTGCCAGCAGCTTCGATAGCGGGAGTATCGAGCAGTACTTC,CASSFDSGSIEQYF
TRBJ1-5,.,TRBV30,once,TGTGCTTGGAGTGTTCCGGGCAGGGGAGTTCAGCCCCAGCATTTT,CAWSVPGRGVQPQHF
TRBJ1-1,.,TRBV5-1,.,TGCGCCAGCAGCGTCGTCAGGGGCGGCGTCACTGAAGCTTTCTTT,CASSVVRGGVTEAFF
TRBJ2-1,TRBD2,TRBV27,.,TGTGCCAGCAGTTCAACAGTCGGGGGGGCGCAGTTCTTC,CASSSTVGGAQFF
TRBJ1-1,.,TRBV29-1,.,TGCAGCGCCTCCACAGCGAACACTGAAGCTTTCTTT,CSASTANTEAFF
TRBJ1-2,.,TRBV5-4,.,TGTGCCAGCAGCTTGGCCTTAGGCAGAGATTACTATGGCTACACCTTC,CASSLALGRDYYGYTF
TRBJ2-7,.,TRBV6-1,once,TGTGCCAGCAGTGAAGCCGGCAGTCAGCAGTACTTC,CASSEAGSQQYF
TRBJ1-1,.,TRBV5-4,few,TGTGCCAGCAGCTTATGGGGGGAGGACACTGAAGCTTTCTTT,CASSLWGEDTEAFF
TRBJ2-5,TRBD2,TRBV10-2,medium-sized,TGCGCCAGCAGTGGACTAGCGGGAGGGTCGTGGGAGACCCAGTACTTC,CASSGLAGGSWETQYF
TRBJ2-7,.,TRBV14,.,TGTGCCAGCAGCCAAGGACCCACCCGAGGGGCCTACGAGCAGTACTTC,CASSQGPTRGAYEQYF